This TCR beta chain was profiled in a study of T cell responses to AZD1222 COVID-19 vaccine. Study as a whole: Second doses that came at about 4 or about 12 weeks were put together.

The CDR3 covers 15 residues. Germline CDR1 is LNHDA and CDR2 is SQIVND (reference sequence). Trimming removed 4 bases from V and 0 bases from J, with 13 bases in between. Using immunoSEQ multiplex PCR, the repertoire was profiled, and TCRdb retains in-frame clones only, with some absent. The table has 120,000 or so clones, 75% to 90% seen once. Study-wide points: At 160-218 and 743-854, vaccine-associated CD4 TCRs were dominant, and they spanned spike. The study sampled repertoires only after the peak T cell response.

Worth noting for this clone: Its antigen is unidentified.

This chain uses TRBV19 with TRBJ2-7; a possible D gene is TRBD2 (6 bases). Sequences were derived from peripheral blood, sampled on day 0 of AZD1222 vaccination. The clonotype originates from an adult in good health. CDR3 in amino acids: CASSTGTGSSYEQYF. The CDR3 nucleotides are TGTGCCAGTAGTACTGGGACTGGGAGCTCCTACGAGCAGTACTTC.